This is a list of T cell receptor beta chains from one sample in a study of T cell repertoires in aging, cancer and after chemotherapy. MiXCR was run by TCRdb on the multiplex PCR reads, yielding one entry per CDR3 protein. This sample carries over 1,500 distinct CDR3 sequences, roughly a third of them seen once, and the ten largest clones take under 14%. The sequenced sample was blood. The receptor set was obtained from a human donor with a blood cancer. Each CDR3 is given with its conserved first and last residue. A D gene is named only where the DNA matches it firmly. Rows give clone size only sometimes, using once, few, many, or a class for an expanded clone.

TRBV29-1	TRBJ1-1	large	.	TGCAGCGTTCATCAGGTGGGGATGCCCACTGAAGCTTTCTTT	CSVHQVGMPTEAFF
TRBV10-2	TRBJ1-2	.	TRBD1	TGCGCCAGCAGTGGGAGGACAGGGAGTCGAGGCTACACCTTC	CASSGRTGSRGYTF
TRBV19	TRBJ1-5	few	.	TGTGCCAGTACCAAAATCTTCCACGGGGGATATAGCAATCAGCCCCAGCATTTT	CASTKIFHGGYSNQPQHF
TRBV6-5	TRBJ1-1	.	.	TGTGCCAGCAGTCACAGAGGGACTGAAGCTTTCTTT	CASSHRGTEAFF
TRBV5-1	TRBJ1-1	.	.	TGCGCCAGCAGCTTGTGGACAATGAACACTGAAGCTTTCTTT	CASSLWTMNTEAFF
TRBV29-1	TRBJ2-3	.	TRBD2	TGCAGCGTAATTCCGGGACTAGCGGGGGGGCACGGAGATACGCAGTATTTT	CSVIPGLAGGHGDTQYF
TRBV10-3	TRBJ1-3	few	.	TGTGCCATCAGTGAGTCGACAGGCGGATTCGAAGGAAACACCATATATTTT	CAISESTGGFEGNTIYF
TRBV29-1	TRBJ2-3	large	TRBD2	TGCAGTACCTCCGGGACTAGCGGGCGCACAGATACGCAGTATTTT	CSTSGTSGRTDTQYF
TRBV5-4	TRBJ2-3	few	.	TGTGCCAGCAGCCGTGGACTATCCCCAGAATCTAGCACAGATACGCAGTATTTT	CASSRGLSPESSTDTQYF
TRBV5-1	TRBJ1-1	.	TRBD1	TGCGCCAGCAGAGACGGGACAGGGGGACGGGGTGAAGCTTTCTTT	CASRDGTGGRGEAFF
TRBV6-5	TRBJ1-4	medium-sized	TRBD1	TGTGCCAGCAGTCAGGACAGGGTCGAAGAAAAACTGTTTTTT	CASSQDRVEEKLFF
TRBV6-5	TRBJ2-3	.	TRBD1	TGTGCCAGCAGGAACCGGGACAGGGCTATTCCTTTCCTTAATACGCAGTATTTT	CASRNRDRAIPFLNTQYF
TRBV30	TRBJ2-3	medium-sized	.	TGTGCCTGGAGTGTACCCTCGTCACCCAATACGCAGTATTTT	CAWSVPSSPNTQYF
TRBV10-1	TRBJ1-6	.	TRBD1	TGTGCCATCTCAAACACACAGGGGTTTAGGTCACCCCTCCACTTT	CAISNTQGFRSPLHF